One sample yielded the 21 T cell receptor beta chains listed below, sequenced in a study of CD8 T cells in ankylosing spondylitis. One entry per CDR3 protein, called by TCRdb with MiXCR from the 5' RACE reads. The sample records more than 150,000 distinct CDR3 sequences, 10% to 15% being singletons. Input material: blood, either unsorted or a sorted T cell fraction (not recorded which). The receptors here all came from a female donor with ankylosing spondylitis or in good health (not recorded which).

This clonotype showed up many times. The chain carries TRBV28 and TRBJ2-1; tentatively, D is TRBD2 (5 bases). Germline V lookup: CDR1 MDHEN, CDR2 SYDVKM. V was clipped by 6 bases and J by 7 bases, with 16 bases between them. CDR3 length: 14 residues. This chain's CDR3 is CASSIGIPPNEQFF. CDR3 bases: TGTGCCAGCAGCATCGGGATCCCTCCGAATGAGCAGTTCTTC. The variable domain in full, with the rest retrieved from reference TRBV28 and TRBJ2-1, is DVKVTQSSRYLVKRTGEKVFLECVQDMDHENMFWYRQDPGLGLRLIYFSYDVKMKEKGDIPEGYSVSREKKERFSLILESASTNQTSMYLCASSIGIPPNEQFFGPGTRLTVL.

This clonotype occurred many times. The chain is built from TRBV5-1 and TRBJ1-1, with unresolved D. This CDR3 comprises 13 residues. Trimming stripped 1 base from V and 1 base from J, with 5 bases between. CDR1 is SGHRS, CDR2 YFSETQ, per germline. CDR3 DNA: TGCGCCAGCAGCTTGATCGGGAACACTGAAGCTTTCTTT. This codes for CASSLIGNTEAFF.

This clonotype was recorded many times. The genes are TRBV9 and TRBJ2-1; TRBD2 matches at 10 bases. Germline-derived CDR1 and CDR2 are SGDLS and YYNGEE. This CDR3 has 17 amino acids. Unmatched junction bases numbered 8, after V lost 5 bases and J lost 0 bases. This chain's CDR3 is CASSRTSGLSSYNEQFF. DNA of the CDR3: TGTGCCAGCAGTCGGACTAGCGGTTTAAGCTCCTACAATGAGCAGTTCTTC. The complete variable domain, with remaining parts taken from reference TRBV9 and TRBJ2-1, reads DSGVTQTPKHLITATGQRVTLRCSPRSGDLSVYWYQQSLDQGLQFLIQYYNGEERAKGNILERFSAQQFPDLHSELNLSSLELGDSALYFCASSRTSGLSSYNEQFFGPGTRLTVL.

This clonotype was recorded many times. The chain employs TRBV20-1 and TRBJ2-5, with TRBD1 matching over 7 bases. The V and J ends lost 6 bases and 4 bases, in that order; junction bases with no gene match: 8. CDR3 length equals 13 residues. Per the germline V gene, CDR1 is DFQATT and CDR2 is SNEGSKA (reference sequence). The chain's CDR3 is CSATRDSPETQYF. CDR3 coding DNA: TGCAGTGCAACTAGGGACAGCCCAGAGACCCAGTACTTC.

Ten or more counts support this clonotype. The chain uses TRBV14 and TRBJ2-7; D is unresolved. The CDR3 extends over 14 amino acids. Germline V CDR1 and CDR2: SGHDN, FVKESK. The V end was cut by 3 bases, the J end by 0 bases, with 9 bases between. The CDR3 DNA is TGTGCCAGCAGCCATGTTCCTAGCTCCTACGAGCAGTACTTC. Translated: CASSHVPSSYEQYF.

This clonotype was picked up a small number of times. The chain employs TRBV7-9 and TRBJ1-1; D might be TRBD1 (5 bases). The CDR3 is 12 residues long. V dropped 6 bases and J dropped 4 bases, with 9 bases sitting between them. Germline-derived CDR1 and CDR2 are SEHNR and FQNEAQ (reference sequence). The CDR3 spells CASRGETTEAFF. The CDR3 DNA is TGTGCCAGCAGGGGGGAGACCACTGAAGCTTTCTTT.

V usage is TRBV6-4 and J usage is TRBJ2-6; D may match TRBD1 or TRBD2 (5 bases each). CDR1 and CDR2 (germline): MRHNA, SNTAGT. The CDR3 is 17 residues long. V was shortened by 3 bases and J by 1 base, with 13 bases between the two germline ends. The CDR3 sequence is CASSDGDGVSGANVLTF. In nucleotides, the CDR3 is TGTGCCAGCAGTGATGGGGACGGAGTTTCTGGGGCCAACGTCCTGACTTTC.

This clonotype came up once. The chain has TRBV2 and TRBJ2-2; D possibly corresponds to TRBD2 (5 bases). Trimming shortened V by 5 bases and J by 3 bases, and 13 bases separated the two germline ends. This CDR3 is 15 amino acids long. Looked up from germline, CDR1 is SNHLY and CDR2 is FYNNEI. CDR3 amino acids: CASSRTEGYTGELFF. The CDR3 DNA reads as TGTGCCAGCAGTCGTACAGAGGGCTACACCGGGGAGCTGTTTTTT.

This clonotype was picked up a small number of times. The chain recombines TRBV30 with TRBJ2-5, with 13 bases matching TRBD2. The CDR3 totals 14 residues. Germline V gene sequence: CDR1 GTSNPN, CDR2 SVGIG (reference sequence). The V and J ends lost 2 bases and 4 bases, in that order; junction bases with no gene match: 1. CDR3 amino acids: CAWSRLAGGETQYF. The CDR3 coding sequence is TGTGCCTGGAGTAGACTAGCGGGAGGAGAGACCCAGTACTTC.

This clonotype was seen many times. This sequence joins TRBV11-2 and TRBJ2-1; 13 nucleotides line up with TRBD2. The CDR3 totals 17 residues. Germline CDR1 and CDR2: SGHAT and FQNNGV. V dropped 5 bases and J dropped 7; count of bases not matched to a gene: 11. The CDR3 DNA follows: TGTGCCAGCAGCCAACCCCCGGGACTAGCGGGGAAAAATGAGCAGTTCTTC. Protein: CASSQPPGLAGKNEQFF.

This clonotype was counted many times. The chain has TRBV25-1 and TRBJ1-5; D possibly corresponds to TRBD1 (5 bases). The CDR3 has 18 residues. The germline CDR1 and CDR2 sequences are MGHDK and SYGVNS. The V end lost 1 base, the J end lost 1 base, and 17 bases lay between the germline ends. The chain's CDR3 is CASSECWGLPLSNQPQHF. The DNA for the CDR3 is TGTGCCAGCAGTGAATGTTGGGGGTTGCCCCTGAGCAATCAGCCCCAGCATTTT. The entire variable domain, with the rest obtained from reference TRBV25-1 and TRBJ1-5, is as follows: EADIYQTPRYLVIGTGKKITLECSQTMGHDKMYWYQQDPGMELHLIHYSYGVNSTEKGDLSSESTVSRIRTEHFPLTLESARPSHTSQYLCASSECWGLPLSNQPQHFGDGTRLSIL.

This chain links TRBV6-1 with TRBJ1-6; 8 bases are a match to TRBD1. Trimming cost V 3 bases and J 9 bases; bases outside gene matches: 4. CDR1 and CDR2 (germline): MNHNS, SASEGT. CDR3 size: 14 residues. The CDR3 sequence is CASSDAGGISPLHF. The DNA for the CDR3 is TGTGCCAGCAGTGATGCAGGGGGCATTTCACCCCTCCACTTT.

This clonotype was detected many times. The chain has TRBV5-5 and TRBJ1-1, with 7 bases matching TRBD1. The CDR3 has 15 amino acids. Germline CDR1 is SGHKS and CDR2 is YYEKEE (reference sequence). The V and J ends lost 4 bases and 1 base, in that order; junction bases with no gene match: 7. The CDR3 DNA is TGTGCCAGCAGCAGAGTTGGACAGGCGAACACTGAAGCTTTCTTT. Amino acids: CASSRVGQANTEAFF.

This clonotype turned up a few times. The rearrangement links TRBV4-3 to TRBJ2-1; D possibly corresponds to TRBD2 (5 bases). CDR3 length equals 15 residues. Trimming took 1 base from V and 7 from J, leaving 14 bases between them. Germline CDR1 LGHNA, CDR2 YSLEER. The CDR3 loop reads CASSQGVGSGNEQFF. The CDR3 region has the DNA TGCGCCAGCAGCCAAGGAGTAGGATCGGGAAATGAGCAGTTCTTC.

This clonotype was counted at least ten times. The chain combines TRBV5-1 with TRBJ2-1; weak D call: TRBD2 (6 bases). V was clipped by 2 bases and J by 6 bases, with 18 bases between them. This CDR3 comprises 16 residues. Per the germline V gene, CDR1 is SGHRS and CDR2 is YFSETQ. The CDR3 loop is CASSFNPLLAGNEQFF. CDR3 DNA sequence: TGCGCCAGCAGCTTCAATCCACTACTAGCCGGCAATGAGCAGTTCTTC.

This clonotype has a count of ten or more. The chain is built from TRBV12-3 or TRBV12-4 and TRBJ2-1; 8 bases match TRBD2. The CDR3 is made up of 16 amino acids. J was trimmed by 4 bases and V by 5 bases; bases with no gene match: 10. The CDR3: CASSAERVAGYNEQFF. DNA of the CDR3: TGTGCCAGCAGTGCTGAGAGGGTAGCGGGGTACAATGAGCAGTTCTTC.

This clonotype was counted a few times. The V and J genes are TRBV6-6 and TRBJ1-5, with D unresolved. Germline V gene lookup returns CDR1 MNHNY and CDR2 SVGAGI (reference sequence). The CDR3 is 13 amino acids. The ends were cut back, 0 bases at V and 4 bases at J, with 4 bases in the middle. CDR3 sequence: CASSYSQNQPQHF. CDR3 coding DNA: TGTGCCAGCAGTTACTCGCAGAATCAGCCCCAGCATTTT.

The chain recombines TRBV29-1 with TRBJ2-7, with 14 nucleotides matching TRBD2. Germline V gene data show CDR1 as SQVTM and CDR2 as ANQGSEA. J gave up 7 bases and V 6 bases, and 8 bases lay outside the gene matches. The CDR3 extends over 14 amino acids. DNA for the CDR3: TGCAGCGTGCTGACTAGCGGGAGGGCCTGGGAGCAGTACTTC. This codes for CSVLTSGRAWEQYF.

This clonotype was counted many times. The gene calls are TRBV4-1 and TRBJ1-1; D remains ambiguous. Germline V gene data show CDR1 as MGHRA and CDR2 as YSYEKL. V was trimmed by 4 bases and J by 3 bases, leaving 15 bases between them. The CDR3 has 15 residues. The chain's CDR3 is CASSPGPGWDTEAFF. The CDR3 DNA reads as TGCGCCAGCAGCCCCGGTCCCGGCTGGGACACTGAAGCTTTCTTT.

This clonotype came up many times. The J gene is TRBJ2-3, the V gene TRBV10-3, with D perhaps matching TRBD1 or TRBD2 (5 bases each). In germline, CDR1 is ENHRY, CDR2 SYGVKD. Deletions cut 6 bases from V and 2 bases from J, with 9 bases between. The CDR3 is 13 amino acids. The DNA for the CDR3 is TGTGCCATCAGAGGGACCAACACAGATACGCAGTATTTT. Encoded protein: CAIRGTNTDTQYF.

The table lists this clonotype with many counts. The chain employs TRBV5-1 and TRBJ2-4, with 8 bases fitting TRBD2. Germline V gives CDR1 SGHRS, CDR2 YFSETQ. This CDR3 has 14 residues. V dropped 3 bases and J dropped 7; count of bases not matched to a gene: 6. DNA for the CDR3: TGCGCCAGCAGCTCAGCGGGAGTGGGGAACATTCAGTACTTC. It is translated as CASSSAGVGNIQYF. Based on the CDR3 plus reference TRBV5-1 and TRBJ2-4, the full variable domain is KAGVTQTPRYLIKTRGQQVTLSCSPISGHRSVSWYQQTPGQGLQFLFEYFSETQRNKGNFPGRFSGRQFSNSRSEMNVSTLELGDSALYLCASSSAGVGNIQYFGAGTRLSVL.